This entry describes one T cell receptor (beta chain). Study processing details: Reference gene primer amplification gave nucleated cell count estimates. Assay used: immunoSEQ multiplex PCR; TCRdb lists only in-frame clones, some missing. Clone size and V and J calls were adopted from that table, with D and trimming inferred from the DNA. Of roughly 100,000 clones listed, 85% to 90% were seen once; the top ten hold 15%. After removal of 7 bases from V and 5 bases from J, the junction contained 9 bases not matched to a gene. The CDR3 totals 13 residues. Germline-derived CDR1 and CDR2 are SQVTM and ANQGSEA. The data stem from a study of blood T cell repertoires in COVID-19. On the study more broadly: Researchers got acute and convalescent COVID-19 samples from the United States, Italy and Spain. From T cells, B-cell-depleted T cells, or PBMCs came the material, which was cDNA or gDNA.

This sequence joins TRBV29-1 and TRBJ2-5, with 8 bases fitting TRBD1. Material: peripheral blood. The receptor comes from a man over 45 with acute or convalescent COVID-19. The CDR3 region has the DNA TGCAGCGCCAGGACAGGGATTATGGAGACCCAGTACTTC. It translates to CSARTGIMETQYF. Combining the CDR3 with reference TRBV29-1 and TRBJ2-5 gives the whole variable domain SAVISQKPSRDICQRGTSLTIQCQVDSQVTMMFWYRQQPGQSLTLIATANQGSEATYESGFVIDKFPISRPNLTFSTLTVSNMSPEDSSIYLCSARTGIMETQYFGPGTRLLVL.